A single sample is the source of the 10 T cell receptor beta chains below, sequenced in a study of cytomegalovirus exposure and HLA in healthy donors. The PCR made use of 60 Vbeta and 13 Jbeta primers. Assay used: immunoSEQ multiplex PCR; TCRdb lists only in-frame clones, some missing. The data hold about 26,000 clones, with roughly 70% observed a single time. The sample taken for sequencing was PBMCs. The receptors stem from a woman aged 50 to 60 in good health and CMV-seronegative.

This clone has a handful of counts. The CDR3 nucleotides read TGTGCCAGCAGCCCGCGGGAGCCGGGAATACACGGGGCGAATGAGCAGTTCTTC. It codes for CASSPREPGIHGANEQFF. The chain joins TRBV7-9 to TRBJ2-1; 7 bases agree with TRBD2. V dropped 5 bases and J dropped 7; count of bases not matched to a gene: 20. CDR3 size: 18 residues. From germline, CDR1 is SEHNR and CDR2 FQNEAQ (reference sequence).

The rearrangement links TRBV5-4 to TRBJ2-3; D is unclear. The CDR3 consists of 16 residues. The V and J ends lost 0 bases and 0 bases respectively, with 11 bases between them. In germline, CDR1 is SGHNT, CDR2 YYREEE (reference sequence). In DNA form, the CDR3 reads TGTGCCAGCAGCTTGGCGGTTAGCACTAGCACAGATACGCAGTATTTT. It specifies CASSLAVSTSTDTQYF.

The V call is TRBV6-1, the J call TRBJ2-2; D may be TRBD1 (6 bases). Germline lookup yields CDR1 MNHNS and CDR2 SASEGT. Trimming stripped 6 bases from V and 3 bases from J, with 11 bases between. The CDR3 is 14 amino acids. In nucleotides, the CDR3 is TGTGCCAGCAGCAGGGGTTCGGACACCGGGGAGCTGTTTTTT. This gives the protein CASSRGSDTGELFF.

The rearrangement joins TRBV7-2 to TRBJ2-1, with 10 bases aligning to TRBD2. The V gene's germline CDR1 is SGHTA and CDR2 FQGNSA. The CDR3 runs to 14 residues. Trimming removed 5 bases from V and 5 bases from J; junction bases left unmatched: 3. CDR3 nucleotides: TGTGCCAGCAGCCCAACTAGCGGGAACAATGAGCAGTTCTTC. It yields the protein CASSPTSGNNEQFF.

The chain carries TRBV25-1 and TRBJ1-1; D not resolved. The V gene's germline CDR1 is MGHDK and CDR2 SYGVNS. This CDR3 is built from 12 residues. Trimming cost V 2 bases and J 7 bases, with 8 bases left between them. The CDR3 DNA follows: TGTGCCAGCAGTGAAGGCAGGTTTGAAGCTTTCTTT. Encoded protein: CASSEGRFEAFF.

The CDR3 DNA sequence: TGTGCCAGCATCCTGAGCGGGAGGGCCGGGGAGACCCAGTACTTC. Translating gives CASILSGRAGETQYF. This chain joins TRBV28 and TRBJ2-5; 10 nucleotides match TRBD2. The CDR3 spans 15 residues. In germline, CDR1 is MDHEN, CDR2 SYDVKM. The V and J ends lost 7 bases and 5 bases, in that order; junction bases with no gene match: 10.

The J gene is TRBJ2-5, the V gene TRBV7-6, with D possibly matching TRBD2 (6 bases). The germline CDR1 and CDR2 sequences are SGHVS and FNYEAQ. The CDR3 spans 13 residues. V was cut by 2 bases and J by 5 bases, with 9 bases left in between. The CDR3 nucleotides read TGTGCCAGCAGCTTACTCGCGGGGGAGACCCAGTACTTC. It encodes CASSLLAGETQYF.

The chain uses TRBV15 and TRBJ1-5; D gene unclear. The CDR3 extends over 15 amino acids. CDR1 is LNHNV and CDR2 is YYDKDF in the germline V gene (reference sequence). The V end was cut by 0 bases, the J end by 4 bases, with 10 bases between. CDR3 region: CATSRDLTGNQPQHF. Here the CDR3 DNA reads TGTGCCACCAGCAGAGATCTAACGGGGAATCAGCCCCAGCATTTT.

This clone was counted between two and nine times. This chain joins TRBV2 and TRBJ2-2; the match to TRBD1 covers 9 bases. This CDR3 region has 15 residues. Germline V gene lookup returns CDR1 SNHLY and CDR2 FYNNEI. The V segment lost 7 bases and the J segment 5 bases; nucleotides outside the gene matches: 8. The CDR3 is CASTTSTGGTGELFF. Written as DNA, the CDR3 is TGTGCCAGCACTACATCGACAGGGGGGACCGGGGAGCTGTTTTTT.

The chain combines TRBV27 with TRBJ2-5; D is unresolved. The CDR3 loop spans 11 amino acids. V lost 6 bases to trimming and J lost 7 bases, with 9 bases between them. Germline values: CDR1 MNHEY, CDR2 SMNVEV (reference sequence). The CDR3 coding sequence is TGTGCCAGCAGGACCCAGGCGACCCAGTACTTC. Protein: CASRTQATQYF.